This entry describes one T cell receptor beta chain. Trimming stripped 2 bases from V and 10 bases from J, with 17 bases between. The CDR3 is 13 amino acids. In germline, CDR1 is SQVTM, CDR2 ANQGSEA. The data were produced by immunoSEQ multiplex PCR, yet TCRdb's version contains in-frame clones alone and is incomplete. The sample yields fewer than 150,000 clones, around 86% seen once. These data are taken from a study of blood T cell repertoires in COVID-19. The receptor's source is an elderly woman with acute or convalescent COVID-19. Sequenced material: peripheral blood. This chain connects TRBV29-1 to TRBJ1-1; D is perhaps TRBD1 (6 bases). In nucleotides, the CDR3 is TGCAGCGTTGAAAGGGTGACAGGTCCTAGAGCTTTCTTT. It is translated as CSVERVTGPRAFF.